This T cell receptor beta chain emerged from a study of regulatory T cells in long-lasting Graves disease. In the study overall: The study enrolled newly diagnosed Graves' patients on antithyroid drugs under 3 months.

This clonotype was recorded a few times. The authors built TCR beta libraries using iRepertoire HTBI primers and Arm-PCR of CDR3 regions. TCRdb re-called the multiplex PCR reads through MiXCR, storing one row per CDR3 protein. The sample includes approximately 350,000 distinct CDR3 sequences, 15% to 20% of them seen just once. CDR3 length equals 14 residues. V was pared by 0 bases and J by 4 bases, with 9 bases between. Per the germline V gene, CDR1 is MRHNA and CDR2 is SNTAGT. Stated time point: newly diagnosed GD, antithyroid drugs for less than 3 months. Extracted RNA from PBMCs served as the source of the TCR library. All patients originated from an endocrinology department located in Xi'an, China. Separately, the same data were catalogued under a study of T cells in Graves' hyperthyroidism and ophthalmopathy. That source adds: Patients aged 18 to 65 with hyperthyroidism were newly diagnosed, with duration under 2 months. Most clonotypes that expanded in the thyroid above 0.001 also showed up in blood.

This chain joins TRBV6-4 and TRBJ1-2; D not certain. The origin of this receptor is a woman between 18 and 29 years old with Graves disease. The material was peripheral blood mononuclear cells (PBMCs), obtained at new diagnosis, from a patient treated with antithyroid drugs. This CDR3 reads CASSDSTGRYGYTF. The CDR3 bases are TGTGCCAGCAGTGACTCGACCGGCCGCTATGGCTACACCTTC.